This T cell receptor (beta chain) stems from a study listed by TCRdb under 2016. On this clonotype: Its antigen remains unidentified. Per-base qualities were not stored, and no clone one base away is much larger.

The CDR3 starts with the cysteine, ends with the phenylalanine, and has 13 residues. Only CDR3 DNA remains: 39 bases, in frame from the first base. As encoded in the germline V gene, CDR1 is SNHLY while CDR2 is FYNNEI. Deletion took 8 bases off V and 6 bases off J, with a span of 13 bases between the germline ends. Library preparation was by RT-PCR. Reads for this sample came from an Illumina MiSeq. TCRdb applied fastp at Q25 and MiXCR to the public reads, then kept only in-frame beta chains. Identical CDR3 proteins give one entry, which carries the most common genes and DNA. The sample includes 550,000 to 750,000 distinct CDR3 sequences, with 11% to 15% observed a single time. 3% to 4.5% of the sample goes to the ten largest clones.

The rearranged chain carries TRBV2 and TRBJ2-2; the D gene is perhaps TRBD2, on 6 matching bases. Material: memory CD4+ T cells from blood. This receptor was obtained from a female donor in good health, serving as a healthy control. The bases are TGTGCCAGCCACCCAGGGACTGCCGGGGAGCTGTTTTTT. Its protein reads: CASHPGTAGELFF.